This T cell receptor beta chain was captured by sequencing in a study of blood T cells in healthy people across ages. The second PCR ran roughly 6 to 11 cycles with a sample-barcoded 5' primer and J-beta primers. Each CDR3 protein gets one entry after TCRdb re-called the 5' RACE reads with MiXCR. The table lists 500,000 to 650,000 distinct CDR3 sequences, around a quarter of them singletons. This clonotype was seen only a few times. Isolating PBMCs gave at least 6.5 million of these cells per sample. The CDR3 length is 19 residues. Losses at the gene ends were 3 bases for V and 3 bases for J; bases not matched to a gene: 15. Separately, the same data were catalogued under a study of T cells of mothers and their children. From that report: The donors comprised about 6 children and their three healthy Caucasian mothers.

The genes are TRBV12-3 or TRBV12-4 and TRBJ2-5, with 11 bases that match TRBD2. The clonotype was recovered from a boy between 2 and 10 years old in good health. The sample taken for sequencing was blood. The CDR3 region has the DNA TGTGCCAGCAGTTTGGCCCTAGCGGGAGGCCCGAATTTTAAAGAGACCCAGTACTTC. As protein: CASSLALAGGPNFKETQYF.